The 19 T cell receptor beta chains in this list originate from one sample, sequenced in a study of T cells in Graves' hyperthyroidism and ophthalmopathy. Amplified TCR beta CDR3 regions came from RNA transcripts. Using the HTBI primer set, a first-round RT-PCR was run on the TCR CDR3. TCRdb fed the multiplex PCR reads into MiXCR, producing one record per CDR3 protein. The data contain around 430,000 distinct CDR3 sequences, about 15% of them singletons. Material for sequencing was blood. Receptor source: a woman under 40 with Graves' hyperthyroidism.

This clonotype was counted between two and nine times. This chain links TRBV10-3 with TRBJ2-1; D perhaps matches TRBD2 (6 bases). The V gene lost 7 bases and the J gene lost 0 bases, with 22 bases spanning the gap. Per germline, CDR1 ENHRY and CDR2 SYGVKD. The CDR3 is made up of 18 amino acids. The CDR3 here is CAITREARPHISYNEQFF. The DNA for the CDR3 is TGTGCCATCACGAGGGAGGCCCGTCCCCACATCTCCTACAATGAGCAGTTCTTC.

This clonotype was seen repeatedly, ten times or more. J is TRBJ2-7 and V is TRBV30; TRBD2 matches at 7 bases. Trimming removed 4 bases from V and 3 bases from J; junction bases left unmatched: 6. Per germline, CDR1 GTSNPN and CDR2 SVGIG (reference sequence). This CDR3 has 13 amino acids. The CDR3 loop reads CAWTWGEGYEQYF. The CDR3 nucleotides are TGTGCCTGGACCTGGGGGGAGGGCTACGAGCAGTACTTC.

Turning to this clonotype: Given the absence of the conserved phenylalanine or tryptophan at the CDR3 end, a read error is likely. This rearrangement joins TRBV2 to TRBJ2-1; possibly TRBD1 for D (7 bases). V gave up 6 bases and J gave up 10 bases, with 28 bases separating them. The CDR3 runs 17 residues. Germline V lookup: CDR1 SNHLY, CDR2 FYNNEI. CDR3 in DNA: TGTGCCAGCAGCACAGTTCTAACCGGGACAGCCGGAGGGGAGCAGTTCCTC. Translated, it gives CASSTVLTGTAGGEQFL.

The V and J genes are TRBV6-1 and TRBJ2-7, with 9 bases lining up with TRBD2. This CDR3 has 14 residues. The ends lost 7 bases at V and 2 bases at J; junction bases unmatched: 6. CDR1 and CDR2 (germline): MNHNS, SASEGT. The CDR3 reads CASTSASGTYEQYF. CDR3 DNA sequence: TGTGCCAGCACGAGCGCTAGCGGGACCTACGAGCAGTACTTC.

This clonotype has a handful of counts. CDR3 in DNA: TGCAGTGCTAGAGTACTAGGGACGGTGGATACGCAGTATTTT. Its protein product is CSARVLGTVDTQYF. The J gene is TRBJ2-3, the V gene TRBV20-1, with D perhaps given as TRBD1 or TRBD2 (5 bases each). This CDR3 region has 14 residues. Germline V lookup: CDR1 DFQATT, CDR2 SNEGSKA (reference sequence). The ends were cut back, 1 base at V and 6 bases at J, with 14 bases in the middle.

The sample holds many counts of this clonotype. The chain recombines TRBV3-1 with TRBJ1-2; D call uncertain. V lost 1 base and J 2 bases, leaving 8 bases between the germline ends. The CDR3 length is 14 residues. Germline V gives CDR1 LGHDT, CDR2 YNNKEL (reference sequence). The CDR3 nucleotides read TGTGCCAGCAGCCAAGGACGGAAAAACTATGGCTACACCTTC. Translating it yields CASSQGRKNYGYTF.

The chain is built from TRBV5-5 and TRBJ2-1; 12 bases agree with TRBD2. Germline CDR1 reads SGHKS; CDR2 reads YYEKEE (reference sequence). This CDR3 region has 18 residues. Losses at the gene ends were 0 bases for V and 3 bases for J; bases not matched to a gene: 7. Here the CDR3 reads CASSLVSGLAGIYNEQFF. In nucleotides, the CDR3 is TGTGCCAGCAGCTTGGTTTCTGGACTAGCGGGGATCTACAATGAGCAGTTCTTC.

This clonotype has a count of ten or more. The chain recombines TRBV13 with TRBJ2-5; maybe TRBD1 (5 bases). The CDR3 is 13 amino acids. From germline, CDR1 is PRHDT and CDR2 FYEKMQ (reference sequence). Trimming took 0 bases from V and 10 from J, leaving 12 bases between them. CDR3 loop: CASSLGDRQIQYF. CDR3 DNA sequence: TGTGCCAGCAGCTTAGGAGACAGACAAATCCAGTACTTC.

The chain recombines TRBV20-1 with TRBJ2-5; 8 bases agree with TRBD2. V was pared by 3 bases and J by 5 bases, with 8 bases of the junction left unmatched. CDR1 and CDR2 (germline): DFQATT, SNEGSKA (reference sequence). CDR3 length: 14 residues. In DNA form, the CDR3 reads TGCAGTGCTAGGGCTAGCGGGTTCCCGGAGACCCAGTACTTC. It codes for CSARASGFPETQYF.

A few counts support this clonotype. The DNA for the CDR3 is TGTGCCAGCAGCACGACAGATAATTCACCCCTCCACTTT. Translation gives CASSTTDNSPLHF. The V call is TRBV11-1, the J call TRBJ1-6; D is possibly TRBD1 (5 bases). Trimming took 5 bases from V and 5 from J, leaving 7 bases between them. The germline V gene has CDR1 SGHAT and CDR2 FQDESV (reference sequence). This CDR3 is built from 13 residues. Variable domain in full (rest from reference TRBV11-1 and TRBJ1-6): EAEVAQSPRYKITEKSQAVAFWCDPISGHATLYWYRQILGQGPELLVQFQDESVVDDSQLPKDRFSAERLKGVDSTLKIQPAELGDSAMYLCASSTTDNSPLHFGNGTRLTVT.

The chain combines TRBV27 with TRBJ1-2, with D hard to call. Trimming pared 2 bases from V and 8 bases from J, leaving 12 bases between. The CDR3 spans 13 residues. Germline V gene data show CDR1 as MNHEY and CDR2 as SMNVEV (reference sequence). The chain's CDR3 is CASSLIPYGGYTF. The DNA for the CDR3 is TGTGCCAGCAGTTTAATCCCCTATGGGGGCTACACCTTC.

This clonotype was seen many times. The CDR3 coding sequence is TGTGCCAGCAGCTCCCCAGCTGCTAGCTCCAGCGAGCAGTACTTC. It translates to CASSSPAASSSEQYF. This chain connects TRBV7-9 to TRBJ2-7; tentatively, D is TRBD2 (5 bases). The V gene's germline CDR1 is SEHNR and CDR2 FQNEAQ (reference sequence). The CDR3 runs 15 residues. Trimming stripped 4 bases from V and 6 bases from J, with 19 bases between.

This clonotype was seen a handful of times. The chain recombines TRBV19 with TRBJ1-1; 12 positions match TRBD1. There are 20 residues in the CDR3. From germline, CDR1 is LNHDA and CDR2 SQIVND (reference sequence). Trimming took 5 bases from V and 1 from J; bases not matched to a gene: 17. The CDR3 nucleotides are TGTGCCAGTAGTGGATACTTGACCGGGACAGGGGGCAAAAGGAACACTGAAGCTTTCTTT. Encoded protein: CASSGYLTGTGGKRNTEAFF. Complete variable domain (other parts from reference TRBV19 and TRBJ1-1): DGGITQSPKYLFRKEGQNVTLSCEQNLNHDAMYWYRQDPGQGLRLIYYSQIVNDFQKGDIAEGYSVSREKKESFPLTVTSAQKNPTAFYLCASSGYLTGTGGKRNTEAFFGQGTRLTVV.

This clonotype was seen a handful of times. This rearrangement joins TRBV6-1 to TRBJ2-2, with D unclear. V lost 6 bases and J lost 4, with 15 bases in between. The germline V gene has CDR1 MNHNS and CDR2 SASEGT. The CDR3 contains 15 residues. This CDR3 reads CASSRPGVVTGELFF. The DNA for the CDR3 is TGTGCCAGCAGCCGGCCCGGAGTTGTCACCGGGGAGCTGTTTTTT.

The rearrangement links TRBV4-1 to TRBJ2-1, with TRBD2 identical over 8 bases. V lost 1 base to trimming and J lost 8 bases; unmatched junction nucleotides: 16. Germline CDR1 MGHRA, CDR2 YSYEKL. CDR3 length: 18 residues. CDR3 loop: CASSQVVLTGGNYDEQFF. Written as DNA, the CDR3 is TGCGCCAGCAGCCAAGTCGTCTTAACGGGAGGGAATTATGATGAGCAGTTCTTC.

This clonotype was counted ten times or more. The CDR3 loop reads CAWGGGGGVNTEAFF. Here the CDR3 DNA reads TGTGCCTGGGGTGGGGGGGGCGGTGTGAACACTGAAGCTTTCTTT. This sequence joins TRBV30 and TRBJ1-1; D possibly corresponds to TRBD1 (6 bases). With 5 bases removed from V and 0 bases from J, the gap between germline ends came to 16 bases. CDR1 GTSNPN and CDR2 SVGIG come from the germline V gene (reference sequence). The CDR3 is 15 amino acids.

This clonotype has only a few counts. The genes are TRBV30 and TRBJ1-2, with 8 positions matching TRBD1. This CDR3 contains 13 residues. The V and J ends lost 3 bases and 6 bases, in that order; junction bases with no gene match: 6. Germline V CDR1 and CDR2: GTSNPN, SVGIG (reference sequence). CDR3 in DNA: TGTGCCTGGAGCGACCAGGGGGCGGATGGCTACACCTTC. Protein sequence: CAWSDQGADGYTF.

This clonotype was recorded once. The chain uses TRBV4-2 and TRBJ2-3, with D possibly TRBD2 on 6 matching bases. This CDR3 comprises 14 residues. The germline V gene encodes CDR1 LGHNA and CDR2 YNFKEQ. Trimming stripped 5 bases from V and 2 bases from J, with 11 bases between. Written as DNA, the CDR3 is TGTGCCAGCAGCGGGGCGGGATTCACAGATACGCAGTATTTT. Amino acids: CASSGAGFTDTQYF.

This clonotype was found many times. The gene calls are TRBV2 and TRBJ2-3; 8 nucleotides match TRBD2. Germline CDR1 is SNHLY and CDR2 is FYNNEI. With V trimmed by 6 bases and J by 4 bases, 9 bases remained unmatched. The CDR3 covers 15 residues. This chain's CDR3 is CASSAGAGEADTQYF. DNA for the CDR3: TGTGCCAGCAGCGCCGGAGCGGGAGAGGCAGATACGCAGTATTTT. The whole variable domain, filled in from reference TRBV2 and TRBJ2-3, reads EPEVTQTPSHQVTQMGQEVILRCVPISNHLYFYWYRQILGQKVEFLVSFYNNEISEKSEIFDDQFSVERPDGSNFTLKIRSTKLEDSAMYFCASSAGAGEADTQYFGPGTRLTVL.